One and the same sample provided the 26 T cell receptor beta chains below, sequenced in a study of OX40 agonist ivuxolimab in advanced cancers. Profiling relied on immunoSEQ multiplex PCR, and the TCRdb table lists in-frame clones only, not all of them. Of 98,000 or so clones listed, 94% were seen once; the top ten hold around 0.17%. This specimen consisted of CD4+ or CD8+ T cells sorted from blood, obtained in a trial of the OX40 agonist ivuxolimab. Source of these receptors: an adult with an advanced solid tumor such as melanoma, head and neck, liver or kidney cancer.

The sample holds one count of this clone. V is TRBV10-3 and J is TRBJ1-4; the match to TRBD1 covers 10 bases. The V and J ends lost 1 base and 7 bases, in that order; junction bases with no gene match: 0. Germline V CDR1 and CDR2: ENHRY, SYGVKD. This CDR3 has 14 residues. The CDR3 here is CAISEWTGGEKLFF. The CDR3 DNA is TGTGCCATCAGTGAGTGGACAGGGGGTGAAAAACTGTTTTTT.

The chain has TRBV7-2 and TRBJ2-7, with D possibly being TRBD2 (6 bases). Trimming left V 1 base short and J 3 bases short, with 10 bases between. The germline gives CDR1 SGHTA, CDR2 FQGNSA. The CDR3 is 14 amino acids. The CDR3 DNA is TGTGCCAGCAGCTTAGACAGGCGGGACTACGAGCAGTACTTC. Translation gives CASSLDRRDYEQYF.

This chain uses TRBV5-4 with TRBJ2-7, with D unresolved. CDR3 length: 12 amino acids. V was shortened by 0 bases and J by 9 bases, with 10 bases between the two germline ends. Germline-derived CDR1 and CDR2 are SGHNT and YYREEE (reference sequence). This CDR3 is CASSLAGKRQYF. In DNA, the CDR3 is TGTGCCAGCAGCTTGGCCGGAAAACGGCAGTACTTC.

The rearrangement joins TRBV7-3 to TRBJ2-2, with D perhaps matching TRBD2 (6 bases). Germline V lookup: CDR1 SGHTA, CDR2 FQGTGA. V lost 5 bases to trimming and J lost 1 base, with 11 bases between them. This CDR3 has 15 residues. The CDR3: CASSPERVNTGELFF. Here the CDR3 DNA reads TGTGCCAGCAGCCCGGAGCGGGTGAACACCGGGGAGCTGTTTTTT. The full variable domain, in which reference TRBV7-3 and TRBJ2-2 provide the parts outside the CDR3, is GAGVSQTPSNKVTEKGKYVELRCDPISGHTALYWYRQSLGQGPEFLIYFQGTGAADDSGLPNDRFFAVRPEGSVSTLKIQRTERGDSAVYLCASSPERVNTGELFFGEGSRLTVL.

The chain joins TRBV7-8 to TRBJ1-5, with D perhaps matching TRBD1 (5 bases). Germline-derived CDR1 and CDR2 are SGHVS and FQNEAQ. V gave up 7 bases and J gave up 1 base, with 11 bases separating them. This CDR3 is built from 14 residues. The CDR3 loop reads CASNRAGSNQPQHF. DNA for the CDR3: TGTGCCAGCAACCGGGCAGGGAGCAATCAGCCCCAGCATTTT.

The chain uses TRBV4-1 and TRBJ1-2, with a weak D call TRBD1 (5 bases). CDR1 is MGHRA, CDR2 YSYEKL, per germline. V lost 2 bases to trimming and J lost 5 bases, with 18 bases between them. The CDR3 is 16 residues long. The CDR3 nucleotides read TGCGCCAGCAGCCAACCATCTGACAGACAAGGGTATGGCTACACCTTC. Translated, it gives CASSQPSDRQGYGYTF.

The chain joins TRBV15 to TRBJ1-6; D gene unclear. V shed 0 bases and J shed 10 bases, with 13 bases lying between them. This CDR3 region has 15 residues. CDR1 is LNHNV and CDR2 is YYDKDF in the germline V gene (reference sequence). CDR3 in DNA: TGTGCCACCAGCAGAGATCCGGCAGGCGGGTCACCCCTCCACTTT. Encoded protein: CATSRDPAGGSPLHF. The whole variable domain, remainder taken from reference TRBV15 and TRBJ1-6, is DAMVIQNPRYQVTQFGKPVTLSCSQTLNHNVMYWYQQKSSQAPKLLFHYYDKDFNNEADTPDNFQSRRPNTSFCFLDIRSPGLGDTAMYLCATSRDPAGGSPLHFGNGTRLTVT.

V and J are TRBV9 and TRBJ2-1, with TRBD2 matching over 16 bases. The V segment lost 4 bases and the J segment 4 bases; nucleotides outside the gene matches: 11. CDR1 and CDR2 (germline): SGDLS, YYNGEE. The CDR3 has 19 amino acids. The CDR3 protein is CASSPRGLAGGPGYNEQFF. CDR3 DNA: TGTGCCAGCAGCCCCAGGGGACTAGCGGGAGGGCCGGGGTACAATGAGCAGTTCTTC.

This clone was observed a few times. The chain is built from TRBV4-2 and TRBJ1-4, with 10 bases lining up with TRBD1. V was clipped by 1 base and J by 7 bases; unmatched bases: 6. The germline V gene encodes CDR1 LGHNA and CDR2 YNFKEQ. This CDR3 region has 16 residues. Written as DNA, the CDR3 is TGTGCCAGCAGCCAAGCCTCCGGACAGGGGGTTGAAAAACTGTTTTTT. Translated: CASSQASGQGVEKLFF.

The chain recombines TRBV27 with TRBJ1-1; tentative D call: TRBD1 (6 bases). Germline V gene data show CDR1 as MNHEY and CDR2 as SMNVEV (reference sequence). The CDR3 is 16 residues long. V dropped 5 bases and J dropped 5 bases, with 21 bases sitting between them. The CDR3 sequence is CASSLGANRVGTEAFF. In DNA, the CDR3 is TGTGCCAGCAGTCTTGGGGCGAACAGGGTCGGGACTGAAGCTTTCTTT.

The CDR3 bases are TGTGCCAGCAGTTACTCTGGGGGTCGGGGCACTGAAGCTTTCTTT. It encodes CASSYSGGRGTEAFF. The V call is TRBV6-5, the J call TRBJ1-1, with D perhaps TRBD1 (5 bases). The V and J ends lost 0 bases and 4 bases respectively, with 12 bases between them. Germline V gene lookup returns CDR1 MNHEY and CDR2 SVGAGI. This CDR3 is built from 15 residues.

V gene TRBV16 combines with J gene TRBJ2-5; possible D gene TRBD1, 5 bases. From germline, CDR1 is KGHSY and CDR2 FQNENV. The CDR3 covers 12 residues. Trimming stripped 3 bases from V and 5 bases from J, with 7 bases between. The CDR3 protein is CASSHPGETQYF. As DNA, the CDR3 is TGTGCCAGCAGCCACCCAGGGGAGACCCAGTACTTC.

The V and J genes are TRBV7-9 and TRBJ2-7; TRBD1 matches at 9 bases. V trimming: 6 bases; J trimming: 0 bases; junction bases outside the gene matches: 6. Looked up from germline, CDR1 is SEHNR and CDR2 is FQNEAQ (reference sequence). CDR3 size: 15 residues. This CDR3 reads CASRRTGDGSYEQYF. CDR3 bases: TGTGCCAGCAGACGGACAGGGGACGGCTCCTACGAGCAGTACTTC.

J is TRBJ2-3 and V is TRBV6-5, with D hard to call. V lost 7 bases, J lost 3 bases, and 8 bases lay in between. This CDR3 region has 12 residues. The germline gives CDR1 MNHEY, CDR2 SVGAGI. CDR3 sequence (DNA): TGTGCCAGCACTGCAGCGACAGATACGCAGTATTTT. Translating gives CASTAATDTQYF.

This clone has just one count. The chain recombines TRBV7-2 with TRBJ2-5; no clear D gene. V lost 3 bases and J 5 bases, leaving 4 bases between the germline ends. The CDR3 extends over 11 amino acids. In germline, CDR1 is SGHTA, CDR2 FQGNSA. The CDR3 bases are TGTGCCAGCAGCTTTAAGGAGACCCAGTACTTC. It codes for CASSFKETQYF.

The CDR3 is CASSLLGGRLNTEAFF. The DNA of the CDR3 is TGTGCCAGCAGTTTACTGGGGGGCCGTTTGAACACTGAAGCTTTCTTT. This chain joins TRBV28 and TRBJ1-1; tentatively, D is TRBD1 (6 bases). Trimming took 2 bases from V and 0 from J, leaving 13 bases between them. The CDR3 runs 16 residues. CDR1 and CDR2 (germline): MDHEN, SYDVKM.

There are a few counts of this clone. This sequence joins TRBV5-1 and TRBJ2-2; D is possibly TRBD1 (6 bases). There are 15 residues in the CDR3. Trimming shortened V by 1 base and J by 6 bases, and 13 bases separated the two germline ends. Germline V gives CDR1 SGHRS, CDR2 YFSETQ. The CDR3, as DNA: TGCGCCAGCAGCTTGAGCCAGGGGTGGGCCGGGGAGCTGTTTTTT. Encoded protein: CASSLSQGWAGELFF.

In its sample, this clone was seen once. This CDR3 reads CASSSPATYEQYF. In DNA form, the CDR3 reads TGTGCCAGCAGTTCCCCTGCCACCTACGAGCAGTACTTC. This chain joins TRBV6-6 and TRBJ2-7; D unclear. This CDR3 spans 13 amino acids. Trimming stripped 4 bases from V and 2 bases from J, with 9 bases between. Germline CDR1 and CDR2: MNHNY and SVGAGI (reference sequence).

The V and J genes are TRBV15 and TRBJ2-1; TRBD2 matches at 8 bases. The V gene end was trimmed by 1 base and the J gene end by 2 bases; junction bases not matched to a gene: 1. The CDR3 extends over 15 amino acids. From germline, CDR1 is LNHNV and CDR2 YYDKDF (reference sequence). The DNA of the CDR3 is TGTGCCACCAGCAGAGTTAGCGGGACCTACAATGAGCAGTTCTTC. Its translation is CATSRVSGTYNEQFF.

The chain couples TRBV5-1 to TRBJ2-3, with 11 bases that match TRBD2. The germline V gene has CDR1 SGHRS and CDR2 YFSETQ. The V segment lost 4 bases and the J segment 2 bases; nucleotides outside the gene matches: 9. The CDR3 is 17 residues long. The CDR3 bases are TGCGCCAGCAGCCCAACTTTACTAGCGGGGGTCACAGATACGCAGTATTTT. It yields the protein CASSPTLLAGVTDTQYF.

This chain joins TRBV19 and TRBJ1-1; no reliable D call. This CDR3 has 14 amino acids. Germline CDR1 LNHDA, CDR2 SQIVND (reference sequence). V dropped 3 bases and J dropped 1 base, with 9 bases sitting between them. The CDR3 DNA follows: TGTGCCAGTAGTATTGATAGGGAGAACACTGAAGCTTTCTTT. This gives the protein CASSIDRENTEAFF.

The chain employs TRBV21-1 and TRBJ1-3. TRBV21-1 is termed a pseudogene. The CDR3 length is 15 residues. This chain's CDR3 is CASSNSDPPGNTIYF. In nucleotides, the CDR3 is TGTGCCAGCAGCAATTCGGACCCTCCTGGAAACACCATATATTTT.

The sample holds one count of this clone. Other nucleotide sequences from this sample produce the same CDR3. The chain employs TRBV7-6 and TRBJ1-1; D gene uncertain. This CDR3 spans 11 amino acids. The V gene lost 5 bases and the J gene lost 8 bases, with 9 bases spanning the gap. Per the germline V gene, CDR1 is SGHVS and CDR2 is FNYEAQ. The CDR3 sequence is CASSLGREAFF. The CDR3 DNA reads as TGTGCCAGCAGCCTGGGCCGGGAAGCTTTCTTT.

This clone was recorded once. This rearrangement joins TRBV7-6 to TRBJ2-2; D not certain. V dropped 3 bases and J dropped 6 bases, with 11 bases sitting between them. CDR3 length: 14 amino acids. Per germline, CDR1 SGHVS and CDR2 FNYEAQ. The CDR3 loop reads CASSFRLNAGELFF. CDR3 DNA sequence: TGTGCCAGCAGCTTTCGTCTAAACGCCGGGGAGCTGTTTTTT.

The genes are TRBV5-4 and TRBJ2-7, with 8 bases lining up with TRBD2. J gave up 7 bases and V 1 base, and 7 bases lay outside the gene matches. The CDR3 runs 14 residues. CDR1 is SGHNT and CDR2 is YYREEE in the germline V gene (reference sequence). CDR3 nucleotides: TGTGCCAGCAGCTTGTACGGGGGGGCGCGGGAGCAGTACTTC. Protein product: CASSLYGGAREQYF.

J is TRBJ2-5 and V is TRBV5-5, with D maybe TRBD2 (6 bases). Per the germline V gene, CDR1 is SGHKS and CDR2 is YYEKEE (reference sequence). CDR3 length equals 13 residues. V shed 4 bases and J shed 3 bases, with 10 bases lying between them. The CDR3 loop reads CASSRGAEETQYF. CDR3 coding DNA: TGTGCCAGCAGCCGCGGGGCAGAAGAGACCCAGTACTTC.